This TCR beta chain was captured by sequencing in a study of blood T cell repertoires in COVID-19. Study overall: Some COVID-19 samples were acute and others convalescent; all came from the United States, Italy and Spain.

Clones were read by immunoSEQ multiplex PCR, and TCRdb kept only the in-frame ones, dropping some. The data show hundreds of thousands of clones, around 84% seen once. Recruits, aged roughly 18 to 95 years, lived in 20 to 30 US areas. Clinical history reported by participants formed the basis on which cohorts were assigned. All recovered Cohort 3 donors got two negative PCRs, got clearance, or saw symptom resolution. The sequencing input was PBMCs or T cells enriched from blood (not recorded which). The source of this sequence is a man in his forties or fifties who had recovered from COVID-19.

The CDR3 DNA reads TGTGCCAGCAGCTTGGACAGGATTGGCGAGCAGTACTTC. Encoded protein: CASSLDRIGEQYF. This chain connects TRBV7-2 to TRBJ2-7, with TRBD1 matching 7 bases. V lost 3 bases, J lost 6 bases, and 5 bases stayed unmatched. Germline loops: CDR1 SGHTA, CDR2 FQGNSA. The CDR3 sequence is 13 residues long.